The 10 T cell receptor beta chains below were found in one sample sequenced in a study of cytomegalovirus exposure and HLA in healthy donors. PCR used 60 Vbeta primers and 13 Jbeta primers. The method was immunoSEQ multiplex PCR; TCRdb's version includes in-frame clones alone and lacks a portion of them. Among some 150,000 clones listed, 79% were seen once. The material sequenced was PBMCs. The receptors come from a man aged 50-59 years in good health and CMV-seropositive.

The chain uses TRBV28 and TRBJ1-1; 8 nucleotides agree with TRBD1. Germline V gives CDR1 MDHEN, CDR2 SYDVKM. This CDR3 spans 12 amino acids. Losses at the gene ends were 6 bases for V and 11 bases for J; bases not matched to a gene: 8. The CDR3 here is CASRAGGVYAFF. For the CDR3, the DNA is TGTGCCAGCAGGGCAGGGGGCGTGTATGCTTTCTTT. The full variable domain, rest sourced from reference TRBV28 and TRBJ1-1, is DVKVTQSSRYLVKRTGEKVFLECVQDMDHENMFWYRQDPGLGLRLIYFSYDVKMKEKGDIPEGYSVSREKKERFSLILESASTNQTSMYLCASRAGGVYAFFGQGTRLTVV.

V gene TRBV9 combines with J gene TRBJ2-3, with 15 bases identical to TRBD2. Trimming cost V 3 bases and J 4 bases; bases outside gene matches: 3. The CDR3 consists of 16 residues. Germline CDR1 SGDLS, CDR2 YYNGEE. The DNA for the CDR3 is TGTGCCAGCAGCGCCGGACTAGCGGGAGGGTCAGATACGCAGTATTTT. Translation gives CASSAGLAGGSDTQYF.

The chain employs TRBV30 and TRBJ1-1, with 7 bases identical to TRBD1. In germline, CDR1 is GTSNPN, CDR2 SVGIG (reference sequence). This CDR3 has 14 amino acids. Trimming removed 4 bases from V and 4 bases from J; junction bases left unmatched: 9. The CDR3 spells CAWIRTGAGTEAFF. The CDR3 DNA reads as TGTGCCTGGATTCGAACAGGGGCGGGCACTGAAGCTTTCTTT.

The sample holds one count of this clone. The chain is built from TRBV4-1 and TRBJ2-5; 10 bases are shared with TRBD1. This CDR3 has 16 amino acids. Trimming removed 4 bases from V and 3 bases from J; junction bases left unmatched: 8. The germline gives CDR1 MGHRA, CDR2 YSYEKL. The CDR3 sequence: CASSPPPGTGEETQYF. CDR3 nucleotide sequence: TGCGCCAGCAGCCCACCCCCCGGGACAGGGGAAGAGACCCAGTACTTC.

The J gene is TRBJ1-1, the V gene TRBV28, with D uncertain. Germline assignment: CDR1 MDHEN and CDR2 SYDVKM. V gave up 3 bases and J gave up 5 bases, with 10 bases separating them. This CDR3 has 13 residues. CDR3 sequence reads: CASSFVGRTEAFF. For the CDR3, the DNA is TGTGCCAGCAGTTTCGTCGGGAGGACTGAAGCTTTCTTT.

The chain employs TRBV27 and TRBJ2-7; D might be TRBD1 (6 bases). The length of the CDR3 is 17 residues. Trimming cost V 6 bases and J 5 bases, with 26 bases left between them. CDR1 is MNHEY and CDR2 is SMNVEV in the germline V gene (reference sequence). CDR3 coding DNA: TGTGCCAGCAGCTTTGGTCTCAGGGGATCGATGATCCACGAGCAGTACTTC. Translating gives CASSFGLRGSMIHEQYF.

The CDR3 region is CASSSARRGGEQYF. In DNA, the CDR3 is TGTGCCAGCAGCTCCGCAAGGAGGGGCGGCGAGCAGTACTTC. The J gene is TRBJ2-7, the V gene TRBV11-2, with D possibly being TRBD2 (6 bases). CDR1 SGHAT and CDR2 FQNNGV come from the germline V gene. The V gene lost 4 bases and the J gene lost 6 bases, with 16 bases spanning the gap. This CDR3 comprises 14 residues.

The V and J genes are TRBV9 and TRBJ2-1, with a possible D match to TRBD2 (6 bases). V lost 4 bases to trimming and J lost 7 bases, with 18 bases between them. CDR3 length: 15 amino acids. The V gene's germline CDR1 is SGDLS and CDR2 YYNGEE. The CDR3 region is CASSLQAGHGNEQFF. As DNA, the CDR3 is TGTGCCAGCAGCCTCCAGGCGGGGCACGGTAATGAGCAGTTCTTC.

The rearrangement joins TRBV7-9 to TRBJ2-5, with 8 positions matching TRBD1. The V gene end was trimmed by 1 base and the J gene end by 2 bases; junction bases not matched to a gene: 9. This CDR3 region has 17 residues. Germline V gene lookup returns CDR1 SEHNR and CDR2 FQNEAQ (reference sequence). The CDR3 DNA reads as TGTGCCAGCAGCTTAGAAGGTGGCAGGGGGCTTCAAGAGACCCAGTACTTC. Translating it yields CASSLEGGRGLQETQYF.

This clone was found once. The rearrangement uses TRBV29-1 and TRBJ2-7, with a possible D match to TRBD1 (6 bases). The CDR3 has 13 amino acids. V was shortened by 4 bases and J by 1 base, with 11 bases between the two germline ends. Germline values: CDR1 SQVTM, CDR2 ANQGSEA. The CDR3 DNA is TGCAGCGTTGTAGCAGGGGAGTCCTACGAGCAGTACTTC. It specifies CSVVAGESYEQYF.